The 28 T cell receptor beta chains below were found in one sample sequenced in a study of spatial heterogeneity in lung cancer. The time point was: sample taken at primary tumor resection. TCRdb called the 5' RACE reads again in MiXCR, with one record for every CDR3 protein. The sample lists some 78,000 distinct CDR3 sequences; 8% were seen once. Sequences were derived from PBMCs, sampled at surgery. The receptors come from a male donor with early-stage non-small cell lung cancer.

The V and J genes are TRBV20-1 and TRBJ1-2; 8 bases agree with TRBD1. CDR1 DFQATT and CDR2 SNEGSKA come from the germline V gene (reference sequence). The V segment lost 6 bases and the J segment 0 bases; nucleotides outside the gene matches: 9. This CDR3 region has 15 residues. CDR3 sequence: CSAKEPGQANYGYTF. The CDR3 nucleotides are TGCAGTGCCAAGGAACCGGGACAGGCTAACTATGGCTACACCTTC.

This clonotype appeared many times. The chain is built from TRBV29-1 and TRBJ2-2; D uncertain. The ends were cut back, 4 bases at V and 2 bases at J, with 8 bases in the middle. The CDR3 totals 13 residues. Germline assignment: CDR1 SQVTM and CDR2 ANQGSEA. CDR3 bases: TGCAGCGTTGTTACATTCAACACCGGGGAGCTGTTTTTT. Translating it yields CSVVTFNTGELFF.

This clonotype was found many times. CDR3 sequence: CASSPRILGADTQYF. The CDR3 bases are TGTGCCAGCAGCCCTCGGATCTTGGGGGCAGATACGCAGTATTTT. J is TRBJ2-3 and V is TRBV14, with D perhaps TRBD1 or TRBD2 (5 bases each). The CDR3 extends over 15 amino acids. Trimming shortened V by 4 bases and J by 4 bases, and 15 bases separated the two germline ends. Germline loops: CDR1 SGHDN, CDR2 FVKESK.

This clonotype was detected ten times or more. The V and J genes are TRBV12-5 and TRBJ1-5, with D uncertain. The germline V gene encodes CDR1 LGHNT and CDR2 FRNRAP. Trimming took 0 bases from V and 3 from J, leaving 9 bases between them. The CDR3 runs to 15 residues. The chain's CDR3 is CASGLVTPPNQPQHF. The CDR3 DNA follows: TGTGCTAGTGGTTTGGTTACTCCCCCCAATCAGCCCCAGCATTTT. The entire variable domain, with the rest obtained from reference TRBV12-5 and TRBJ1-5, is as follows: DARVTQTPRHKVTEMGQEVTMRCQPILGHNTVFWYRQTMMQGLELLAYFRNRAPLDDSGMPKDRFSAEMPDATLATLKIQPSEPRDSAVYFCASGLVTPPNQPQHFGDGTRLSIL.

This clonotype was observed a few times. The chain couples TRBV23-1 to TRBJ2-7, with D perhaps matching TRBD2 (5 bases). TRBV23-1 falls under the ORF class, with uncertain function. The CDR3 runs 12 residues. Trimming took 2 bases from V and 9 from J, leaving 11 bases between them. The CDR3 DNA follows: TGCGCCAGCAGTCAAAACCGCCTAGCGCAGTACTTC. This translates into CASSQNRLAQYF.

This clonotype appeared many times. The chain is built from TRBV10-3 and TRBJ1-1; the D gene is possibly TRBD1 (6 bases). Germline-derived CDR1 and CDR2 are ENHRY and SYGVKD. Trimming stripped 6 bases from V and 4 bases from J, with 12 bases between. CDR3 length equals 13 residues. The CDR3 DNA reads as TGTGCCATCAGGAGACAGGATATCACTGAAGCTTTCTTT. It specifies CAIRRQDITEAFF.

This chain uses TRBV2 with TRBJ1-5, with a weak D call TRBD1 (5 bases). V lost 6 bases and J 8 bases, leaving 14 bases between the germline ends. This CDR3 has 13 residues. Germline V lookup: CDR1 SNHLY, CDR2 FYNNEI. The chain's CDR3 is CASRSGDPEPQHF. The CDR3 DNA follows: TGTGCCAGCAGGTCGGGGGACCCGGAGCCCCAGCATTTT.

The V gene is TRBV7-8, the J gene TRBJ2-5; TRBD2 aligns across 9 bases. J gave up 6 bases and V 1 base, and 15 bases lay outside the gene matches. CDR1 and CDR2 from the germline V gene are SGHVS and FQNEAQ. CDR3 size: 18 residues. In nucleotides, the CDR3 is TGTGCCAGCAGCTTAGGAGGCGGGAGGGCCCGGAAAGAACAGACCCAGTACTTC. It yields the protein CASSLGGGRARKEQTQYF.

V and J are TRBV10-3 and TRBJ2-5; no clear D gene. The CDR3 contains 12 residues. The ends were cut back, 6 bases at V and 7 bases at J, with 12 bases in the middle. Germline CDR1 and CDR2: ENHRY and SYGVKD. The CDR3 nucleotides are TGTGCCATCAGCCCGGACGAAGGGACCCAGTACTTC. Amino acids: CAISPDEGTQYF.

This clonotype has ten or more counts. The chain has TRBV4-1 and TRBJ1-5; unclear D gene. Looked up from germline, CDR1 is MGHRA and CDR2 is YSYEKL. Between the trimmed V and J ends, which lost 4 bases and 7 bases, there was a span of 17 bases. The CDR3 is made up of 15 amino acids. The CDR3 bases are TGCGCCAGCAGCCCCACCCGATTGGGAAAACAGCCCCAGCATTTT. Its protein product is CASSPTRLGKQPQHF.

This clonotype has at least ten counts. The gene calls are TRBV7-2 and TRBJ2-3, with 10 bases that match TRBD2. This CDR3 contains 14 residues. The trim removed 4 bases at V and 4 bases at J, leaving 2 bases unmatched. Germline-derived CDR1 and CDR2 are SGHTA and FQGNSA. CDR3 nucleotide sequence: TGTGCCAGCAGCTATAGCGGGAGGCCAGATACGCAGTATTTT. Its translation is CASSYSGRPDTQYF.

The chain carries TRBV6-2 or TRBV6-3 and TRBJ1-1, with D possibly being TRBD1 (5 bases). CDR1 and CDR2 from the germline V gene are MNHEY and SVGEGT. This CDR3 has 14 residues. V lost 6 bases to trimming and J lost 2 bases, with 13 bases between them. The CDR3 nucleotides read TGTGCCAGCAGCCTCGGGACCTATAACACTGAAGCTTTCTTT. This translates into CASSLGTYNTEAFF.

V is TRBV3-1 and J is TRBJ1-2, with 8 nucleotides matching TRBD1. Germline V gene data show CDR1 as LGHDT and CDR2 as YNNKEL (reference sequence). The ends lost 4 bases at V and 4 bases at J; junction bases unmatched: 5. CDR3 length: 14 residues. The CDR3 is CASSRDRTLYGYTF. The CDR3 bases are TGTGCCAGCAGCCGGGACAGGACTCTCTATGGCTACACCTTC.

This clonotype was detected ten times or more. The J gene is TRBJ2-3, the V gene TRBV20-1, with D perhaps TRBD2 (6 bases). The CDR3 covers 15 residues. V lost 5 bases and J lost 3, with 18 bases in between. CDR1 and CDR2 (germline): DFQATT, SNEGSKA (reference sequence). The CDR3 spells CSASAGSEYTDTQYF. The CDR3 DNA is TGCAGTGCTTCAGCGGGTTCCGAGTATACAGATACGCAGTATTTT.

This clonotype was seen many times. V gene TRBV5-1 combines with J gene TRBJ2-5; 14 bases line up with TRBD2. V gave up 3 bases and J gave up 6 bases; unmatched junction bases: 13. CDR1 SGHRS and CDR2 YFSETQ come from the germline V gene. The CDR3 spans 18 residues. The CDR3 spells CASSSEAGTSGSGKTQYF. CDR3 coding DNA: TGCGCCAGCAGCTCAGAGGCGGGGACTAGCGGGAGTGGAAAGACCCAGTACTTC.

In this sample, this clonotype turned up a few times. The chain joins TRBV24-1 to TRBJ1-1; D is uncertain. V was pared by 2 bases and J by 5 bases, with 8 bases between. This CDR3 spans 13 amino acids. Germline CDR1 KGHDR, CDR2 SFDVKD. CDR3 residues: CATSDSGGTEAFF. CDR3 bases: TGTGCCACCAGTGATTCTGGTGGGACTGAAGCTTTCTTT.

The rearrangement uses TRBV6-2 or TRBV6-3 and TRBJ2-6; perhaps TRBD1 as D (6 bases). Deletions cut 5 bases from V and 1 base from J, with 9 bases between. Germline V gene data show CDR1 as MNHEY and CDR2 as SVGEGT. This CDR3 spans 15 amino acids. CDR3 sequence (DNA): TGTGCCAGCAGTCGTACAGGGTCTGGGGCCAACGTCCTGACTTTC. Residues: CASSRTGSGANVLTF.

This clonotype has more than one count but fewer than ten. V is TRBV30 and J is TRBJ2-1, with D possibly TRBD1 on 5 matching bases. Trimming removed 3 bases at V and 9 bases at J, with 18 bases between. The CDR3 spans 14 residues. Germline-derived CDR1 and CDR2 are GTSNPN and SVGIG (reference sequence). The CDR3 reads CAWSLWKIRGEQFF. The CDR3 DNA reads as TGTGCCTGGAGCCTATGGAAGATTAGGGGTGAGCAGTTCTTC.

This clonotype has a count of ten or more. The CDR3 DNA is TGCGCCAGCAGCCCGGACCGGATATCCTACGAGCAGTACTTC. This sequence encodes CASSPDRISYEQYF. The rearrangement links TRBV5-1 to TRBJ2-7; D is unclear. Deletions cut 4 bases from V and 1 base from J, with 12 bases between. CDR1 and CDR2 (germline): SGHRS, YFSETQ. CDR3 length: 14 amino acids.

The V and J genes are TRBV28 and TRBJ1-6, with 9 bases aligning to TRBD1. Germline CDR1 and CDR2: MDHEN and SYDVKM. V gave up 6 bases and J gave up 8 bases; unmatched junction bases: 8. The CDR3 contains 15 residues. The CDR3 spells CASSLDRGWYSPLHF. The CDR3 bases are TGTGCCAGCAGCTTAGACAGGGGGTGGTATTCACCCCTCCACTTT.

This clonotype was detected ten times or more. The genes are TRBV9 and TRBJ2-3; tentative D call: TRBD2 (6 bases). The CDR3 length is 14 residues. Trimming removed 4 bases at V and 3 bases at J, with 12 bases between. Germline values: CDR1 SGDLS, CDR2 YYNGEE. The CDR3 region has the DNA TGTGCCAGCAGCCCGCGACTAGAAACAGATACGCAGTATTTT. Translating gives CASSPRLETDTQYF.

There are a few counts of this clonotype. V usage is TRBV4-2 and J usage is TRBJ2-1; D remains ambiguous. The CDR3 spans 15 residues. The germline gives CDR1 LGHNA, CDR2 YNFKEQ. The germline V and J ends were trimmed by 0 bases and 4 bases, with 10 bases remaining between them. CDR3 nucleotides: TGTGCCAGCAGCCAAGATTCGTCCGGGTACAATGAGCAGTTCTTC. As protein: CASSQDSSGYNEQFF.

The chain recombines TRBV20-1 with TRBJ2-1; TRBD2 matches 14 bases. With 4 bases clipped from V and 12 bases from J, the junction kept 8 bases outside the gene matches. The V gene's germline CDR1 is DFQATT and CDR2 SNEGSKA (reference sequence). This CDR3 is built from 14 residues. The CDR3 nucleotides are TGCAGTGCTAATAAGGGACTAGCGGGAGTAGGGCAGTTCTTC. This gives the protein CSANKGLAGVGQFF.

The chain recombines TRBV6-5 with TRBJ1-1; D call uncertain. Trimming shortened V by 6 bases and J by 4 bases, and 12 bases separated the two germline ends. The CDR3 covers 13 residues. Germline-derived CDR1 and CDR2 are MNHEY and SVGAGI. DNA of the CDR3: TGTGCCAGCAGGAACCGGGCTGTCACTGAAGCTTTCTTT. Its translation is CASRNRAVTEAFF.

This clonotype was observed at least ten times. This sequence joins TRBV2 and TRBJ2-6; no clear D gene. V gave up 6 bases and J gave up 0 bases, with 3 bases separating them. The CDR3 totals 13 residues. Germline values: CDR1 SNHLY, CDR2 FYNNEI. Written as DNA, the CDR3 is TGTGCCAGCAGAACCTCTGGGGCCAACGTCCTGACTTTC. It is translated as CASRTSGANVLTF.

This clonotype has a count of ten or more. The rearrangement joins TRBV20-1 to TRBJ2-3; 9 nucleotides match TRBD2. V lost 3 bases to trimming and J lost 7 bases; unmatched junction nucleotides: 8. The CDR3 has 14 residues. Germline V CDR1 and CDR2: DFQATT, SNEGSKA (reference sequence). The CDR3: CSARVTSGRNTQYF. The CDR3 coding sequence is TGCAGTGCTAGGGTGACTAGCGGAAGGAATACGCAGTATTTT.

This clonotype was seen many times. The V gene is TRBV21-1, the J gene TRBJ2-2. TRBV21-1 is recorded as a pseudogene. The CDR3 extends over 10 amino acids. CDR3 sequence: CASSYRELFF. CDR3 coding DNA: TGTGCCAGCAGCTACCGTGAGCTGTTTTTT.

This clonotype was recorded many times. The J gene is TRBJ2-1, the V gene TRBV2; D might be TRBD1 or TRBD2, each matching 5 bases. This CDR3 has 14 amino acids. The V gene's germline CDR1 is SNHLY and CDR2 FYNNEI. V gave up 3 bases and J gave up 4 bases, with 10 bases separating them. CDR3 residues: CASSEGDSYNEQFF. The CDR3 DNA sequence: TGTGCCAGCAGTGAGGGGGATAGTTACAATGAGCAGTTCTTC.